The clone carrying this TCR beta chain was seen many times. Molecular barcoding with unique molecular identifiers was used for the TCRbeta library. TCRdb processed the PCR reads anew with MiXCR; each CDR3 protein has one entry. The sample holds about 580,000 distinct CDR3 sequences, around 23% seen once. The record originates from a study of T-cell reconstitution after alpha-beta-depleted transplantation in children. CDR1 is SQVTM and CDR2 is ANQGSEA in the germline V gene. The CDR3 loop spans 14 amino acids. Trimming took 4 bases from V and 4 from J; bases not matched to a gene: 6. The J gene is TRBJ1-1, the V gene TRBV29-1; 10 bases align to TRBD1. This material consisted of PBMCs, mostly from graft donor cells, taken 360 days after TCRalphabeta/CD19-depleted stem cell transplant. The receptor was isolated from a boy in the first two years of life who had a stem cell transplant for acute myeloid leukemia, so the T cells may come from the graft donor. The CDR3 protein is CSVVGQGVGTEAFF. DNA of the CDR3: TGCAGCGTTGTAGGACAGGGGGTCGGCACTGAAGCTTTCTTT.